This is a list of T cell receptor beta chains from one sample in a study of Graves' ophthalmopathy and Graves' hyperthyroidism. A single record per CDR3 protein comes from TCRdb applying MiXCR to the multiplex PCR reads. The sample records over 650,000 distinct CDR3 sequences, approximately 39% being singletons. The sample taken for sequencing was peripheral blood. These TCRs come from an adult man with Graves' ophthalmopathy. Both conserved end residues are part of each CDR3. Each record gives: clone size, D gene, V gene, J gene, CDR3 protein, CDR3 DNA. A D gene is named only where the DNA matches it firmly. For some rows the clone size is stated as once, few or many, or as a class when expanded; others skip it.

>-|-|TRBV10-2|TRBJ1-1
CASREQGGGTEAFF
TGCGCCAGCCGGGAACAGGGCGGAGGCACTGAAGCTTTCTTT
>-|-|TRBV7-9|TRBJ2-5
CASNGGVGELETQYF
TGTGCCAGCAACGGGGGAGTAGGCGAGCTAGAGACCCAGTACTTC
>many|-|TRBV19|TRBJ2-5
CARSALGAQETQYF
TGTGCCAGGAGCGCTTTGGGGGCACAAGAGACCCAGTACTTC
>few|-|TRBV25-1|TRBJ2-1
CASSEFAGKTHNEQFF
TGTGCCAGCAGTGAATTCGCGGGGAAGACTCACAATGAGCAGTTCTTC
>-|TRBD1|TRBV20-1|TRBJ1-4
CSASRQGEKLFF
TGCAGTGCTAGTAGACAGGGTGAAAAACTGTTTTTT
>-|-|TRBV19|TRBJ2-6
CASSPNMISGANVLTF
TGTGCCAGTAGTCCGAACATGATCTCTGGGGCCAACGTCCTGACTTTC
>-|-|TRBV10-3|TRBJ1-4
CAISEGGRNEKLFF
TGTGCCATCAGTGAGGGGGGACGTAATGAAAAACTGTTTTTT
>many|TRBD1|TRBV29-1|TRBJ2-7
CSVEETGYEQYF
TGCAGCGTTGAGGAGACAGGGTACGAGCAGTACTTC
>-|TRBD1|TRBV24-1|TRBJ2-2
CATSDTDRGRTGELFF
TGTGCCACCAGTGACACTGACAGGGGGCGAACCGGGGAGCTGTTTTTT
>many|-|TRBV15|TRBJ2-7
CATSSDGAYEQYF
TGTGCCACCAGCTCGGACGGAGCCTACGAGCAGTACTTC
>-|-|TRBV2|TRBJ1-5
CASSELEGRPQHF
TGTGCCAGCAGTGAACTAGAGGGACGGCCCCAGCATTTT
>many|-|TRBV9|TRBJ2-5
CASSSAGQGWETQYF
TGTGCCAGCAGCTCAGCTGGGCAGGGATGGGAGACCCAGTACTTC
>few|-|TRBV5-1|TRBJ2-7
CASSGRGQTTYEQYF
TGCGCCAGCAGCGGGAGGGGGCAAACTACCTACGAGCAGTACTTC
>many|-|TRBV25-1|TRBJ2-2
CASSESARGLSGELFF
TGTGCCAGCAGTGAATCGGCCAGGGGTCTTTCAGGGGAGCTGTTTTTT
>many|-|TRBV7-9|TRBJ2-7
CASSHGQSPTYEQYF
TGTGCCAGCAGCCATGGACAGTCGCCCACTTACGAGCAGTACTTC
>many|-|TRBV6-1|TRBJ2-5
CASSEAQGQETQYF
TGTGCCAGCAGTGAAGCGCAGGGGCAAGAGACCCAGTACTTC
>few|TRBD1|TRBV20-1|TRBJ2-7
CSVRGQGAYEQYF
TGCAGTGTTAGGGGACAGGGGGCCTACGAGCAGTACTTC